These T cell receptor beta chains were read from a single sample in a study of T cells after posttransplantation cyclophosphamide. Profiling relied on immunoSEQ multiplex PCR, and the TCRdb table lists in-frame clones only, not all of them. The sample has roughly 12,000 clones; about 2.1% are singletons. The sample here was PBMCs, taken after allogeneic stem cell transplant with posttransplant cyclophosphamide. These receptors were taken from a male patient between 25 and 39 years old who received an allogeneic stem cell transplant from a related donor, was CMV-positive, and had no GVHD. Some T cells may be transferred from the graft donor. CDR3s include the opening cysteine and the closing phenylalanine or tryptophan. The order of the fields is CDR3 protein, CDR3 DNA, J gene, V gene, clone size, D gene. A D gene is named only where the DNA matches it firmly. Clone size, where shown, is once, few, many, or a class for clones that have expanded.

cdr3_aa: CASSLVWGTSSEQFF
cdr3_nt: TGTGCCAGCAGCTTAGTCTGGGGGACTAGCAGTGAGCAGTTCTTC
j_call: TRBJ2-1
v_call: TRBV11-2
clone_size: few
d_call: TRBD2

cdr3_aa: CASSLWRGAGGYTF
cdr3_nt: TGTGCCAGCAGTTTATGGCGGGGGGCGGGAGGCTACACCTTC
j_call: TRBJ1-2
v_call: TRBV28
clone_size: few
d_call: .

cdr3_aa: CASSQDRGGQETQYF
cdr3_nt: TGTGCCAGCAGCCAAGATCGTGGGGGGCAAGAGACCCAGTACTTC
j_call: TRBJ2-5
v_call: TRBV14
clone_size: few
d_call: .

cdr3_aa: CASSYVAGVEDTQYF
cdr3_nt: TGTGCCAGCAGTTACGTAGCGGGAGTTGAAGATACGCAGTATTTT
j_call: TRBJ2-3
v_call: TRBV6-6
clone_size: .
d_call: TRBD2

cdr3_aa: CASRPSGSNYEQYF
cdr3_nt: TGTGCCAGTCGGCCTAGCGGGAGCAATTACGAGCAGTACTTC
j_call: TRBJ2-7
v_call: TRBV28
clone_size: few
d_call: TRBD2

cdr3_aa: CASRNDRSNTGELFF
cdr3_nt: TGTGCCAGCCGTAACGACAGGTCGAACACCGGGGAGCTGTTTTTT
j_call: TRBJ2-2
v_call: TRBV4-2
clone_size: .
d_call: .

cdr3_aa: CAWEVGSKKFF
cdr3_nt: TGTGCCTGGGAAGTGGGCAGTAAAAAGTTCTTT
j_call: TRBJ1-3
v_call: TRBV30
clone_size: few
d_call: .

cdr3_aa: CASYRDIQSPLHF
cdr3_nt: TGTGCCAGTTACCGGGACATTCAATCACCCCTCCACTTT
j_call: TRBJ1-6
v_call: TRBV6-6
clone_size: few
d_call: .

cdr3_aa: CASRPGLAGETQYF
cdr3_nt: TGCGCCAGCAGACCCGGTCTAGCGGGAGAGACCCAGTACTTC
j_call: TRBJ2-5
v_call: TRBV5-1
clone_size: .
d_call: TRBD2

cdr3_aa: CTSTRDSSGGEAFF
cdr3_nt: TGTACCAGCACCAGGGACTCTTCGGGGGGTGAAGCTTTCTTT
j_call: TRBJ1-1
v_call: TRBV6-5
clone_size: few
d_call: .

cdr3_aa: CASSLDRSNQPQHF
cdr3_nt: TGTGCCAGCTCCCTGGACAGAAGCAATCAGCCCCAGCATTTT
j_call: TRBJ1-5
v_call: TRBV18
clone_size: .
d_call: .

cdr3_aa: CSVAGWMNTEAFF
cdr3_nt: TGCAGCGTAGCAGGGTGGATGAACACTGAAGCTTTCTTT
j_call: TRBJ1-1
v_call: TRBV29-1
clone_size: .
d_call: .

cdr3_aa: CASSLRAGAQYF
cdr3_nt: TGTGCCAGCAGTTTAAGGGCGGGGGCGCAGTATTTT
j_call: TRBJ2-3
v_call: TRBV27
clone_size: .
d_call: TRBD2

cdr3_aa: CASSLGLAGALEQYF
cdr3_nt: TGTGCCAGCAGTTTAGGACTAGCGGGAGCTCTCGAGCAGTACTTC
j_call: TRBJ2-7
v_call: TRBV6-5
clone_size: .
d_call: TRBD2

cdr3_aa: CASSETGGEGDTEAFF
cdr3_nt: TGTGCCAGCAGCGAGACAGGGGGCGAGGGAGACACTGAAGCTTTCTTT
j_call: TRBJ1-1
v_call: TRBV2
clone_size: .
d_call: TRBD1

cdr3_aa: CASSSSQGDSPLHF
cdr3_nt: TGTGCCAGCAGCTCTTCACAGGGGGATTCACCCCTCCACTTT
j_call: TRBJ1-6
v_call: TRBV7-3
clone_size: .
d_call: TRBD1

cdr3_aa: CASSAAQGMNTEAFF
cdr3_nt: TGTGCCAGCAGTGCCGCACAGGGAATGAACACTGAAGCTTTCTTT
j_call: TRBJ1-1
v_call: TRBV6-5
clone_size: few
d_call: .

cdr3_aa: CASSEKEYYGYTF
cdr3_nt: TGTGCCAGCAGTGAAAAAGAGTACTATGGCTACACCTTC
j_call: TRBJ1-2
v_call: TRBV2
clone_size: few
d_call: .

cdr3_aa: CASSFDTMNTEAFF
cdr3_nt: TGCGCCAGCAGCTTCGACACGATGAACACTGAAGCTTTCTTT
j_call: TRBJ1-1
v_call: TRBV5-1
clone_size: few
d_call: .

cdr3_aa: CASSTGQGVGDTQYF
cdr3_nt: TGTGCCAGCAGCACCGGACAGGGGGTCGGAGATACGCAGTATTTT
j_call: TRBJ2-3
v_call: TRBV5-4
clone_size: medium-sized
d_call: TRBD1

cdr3_aa: CASGSLLGVGTGDGYTF
cdr3_nt: TGTGCTAGTGGTTCGTTACTCGGGGTCGGGACAGGCGATGGCTACACCTTC
j_call: TRBJ1-2
v_call: TRBV12-5
clone_size: few
d_call: TRBD1

cdr3_aa: CASSQSLTAYNEQFF
cdr3_nt: TGTGCCAGTAGTCAATCTCTTACAGCCTACAATGAGCAGTTCTTC
j_call: TRBJ2-1
v_call: TRBV19
clone_size: .
d_call: .

cdr3_aa: CASSLVGGYTGELFF
cdr3_nt: TGTGCCAGCAGCTTGGTAGGCGGGTACACCGGGGAGCTGTTTTTT
j_call: TRBJ2-2
v_call: TRBV7-9
clone_size: few
d_call: .

cdr3_aa: CASSEQGPANYGYTF
cdr3_nt: TGTGCCAGCAGTGAGCAGGGGCCTGCTAACTATGGCTACACCTTC
j_call: TRBJ1-2
v_call: TRBV6-1
clone_size: .
d_call: .

cdr3_aa: CASFGVSEVTQYF
cdr3_nt: TGTGCCAGCTTTGGGGTTTCGGAGGTAACCCAGTACTTC
j_call: TRBJ2-5
v_call: TRBV6-5
clone_size: .
d_call: .

cdr3_aa: CASRKLSGTGSHEQYF
cdr3_nt: TGTGCCAGCAGAAAGCTATCCGGGACAGGGTCCCACGAGCAGTACTTC
j_call: TRBJ2-7
v_call: TRBV27
clone_size: .
d_call: TRBD1

cdr3_aa: CASSLLVAYEQYF
cdr3_nt: TGTGCCAGCAGCTTACTCGTTGCGTACGAGCAGTACTTC
j_call: TRBJ2-7
v_call: TRBV7-2
clone_size: .
d_call: .

cdr3_aa: CASSRQGGNYGYTF
cdr3_nt: TGTGCCAGCAGCCGACAGGGGGGGAACTATGGCTACACCTTC
j_call: TRBJ1-2
v_call: TRBV7-8
clone_size: .
d_call: TRBD1

cdr3_aa: CASSGGTSGSDTQYF
cdr3_nt: TGCGCCAGCAGCGGCGGGACTAGCGGGTCAGATACGCAGTATTTT
j_call: TRBJ2-3
v_call: TRBV5-1
clone_size: .
d_call: TRBD2

cdr3_aa: CASSPPGSNNEQYF
cdr3_nt: TGTGCCAGCAGCCCGCCGGGGAGTAACAACGAGCAGTACTTC
j_call: TRBJ2-7
v_call: TRBV7-9
clone_size: few
d_call: .

cdr3_aa: CASSPRQGTNYGYTF
cdr3_nt: TGCGCCAGCAGCCCGAGACAGGGCACTAACTATGGCTACACCTTC
j_call: TRBJ1-2
v_call: TRBV5-1
clone_size: .
d_call: TRBD1

cdr3_aa: CASSPGTGAFQETQYF
cdr3_nt: TGTGCCAGCAGCCCTGGGACAGGGGCCTTCCAAGAGACCCAGTACTTC
j_call: TRBJ2-5
v_call: TRBV7-9
clone_size: few
d_call: TRBD1

cdr3_aa: CASSFEPSTGELFF
cdr3_nt: TGTGCCAGCAGCTTTGAACCCAGCACCGGGGAGCTGTTTTTT
j_call: TRBJ2-2
v_call: TRBV5-4
clone_size: .
d_call: .

cdr3_aa: CASSLNRQGARIFF
cdr3_nt: TGTGCCAGCAGCTTAAATAGACAGGGGGCAAGGATATTCTTT
j_call: TRBJ1-1
v_call: TRBV7-9
clone_size: .
d_call: TRBD1

cdr3_aa: CASSDGQGVWSNQPQHF
cdr3_nt: TGTGCCAGCAGTGACGGACAGGGGGTATGGAGCAATCAGCCCCAGCATTTT
j_call: TRBJ1-5
v_call: TRBV2
clone_size: few
d_call: TRBD1

cdr3_aa: CAWSGGGGEQYF
cdr3_nt: TGTGCCTGGAGTGGGGGAGGGGGCGAGCAGTACTTC
j_call: TRBJ2-7
v_call: TRBV30
clone_size: medium-sized
d_call: .

cdr3_aa: CASSVNRGFSYEQYF
cdr3_nt: TGTGCCAGCAGTGTAAACAGGGGATTCTCCTACGAGCAGTACTTC
j_call: TRBJ2-7
v_call: TRBV2
clone_size: .
d_call: TRBD1

cdr3_aa: CASSYQGAGGEKLFF
cdr3_nt: TGTGCCAGTAGTTATCAGGGGGCTGGAGGTGAAAAACTGTTTTTT
j_call: TRBJ1-4
v_call: TRBV19
clone_size: few
d_call: TRBD1

cdr3_aa: CSVELVYWTGSGAVF
cdr3_nt: TGCAGCGTTGAATTAGTGTACTGGACAGGATCGGGCGCTGTTTTT
j_call: TRBJ2-2
v_call: TRBV29-1
clone_size: .
d_call: TRBD1

cdr3_aa: CATTSNNEQFF
cdr3_nt: TGTGCCACTACCTCGAACAATGAGCAGTTCTTC
j_call: TRBJ2-1
v_call: TRBV10-3
clone_size: medium-sized
d_call: .